Included here is one T cell receptor (beta chain) sequence, with context. Its antigen is not known. Other DNA sequences from this sample encode an identical CDR3 as well. This specimen comes from a study of cytomegalovirus exposure and HLA in healthy donors. This PCR relied on a set of 60 Vbeta primers and 13 Jbeta primers. Authors' processing steps: Unique TCR beta chains totaled roughly 80 million in a later count, with 8.5 million to 12 million of them shared. The data were produced by immunoSEQ multiplex PCR, yet TCRdb's version contains in-frame clones alone and is incomplete. For V, J and clone size, that table is used; D and trimming come from the DNA. The sample carries 150,000 to 200,000 clones, under 85% recorded once. Points from the study as a whole: Among the most significant clusters, several appeared linked to common viral pathogens in a later analysis. Earlier analysis found most TCR beta V segments productive about 87% or about 30% of the time.

Sample: PBMCs. This clonotype originated in a female donor in good health and CMV-seronegative.

The CDR3 loop reads CASSLATGSVTDTQYF. The CDR3 DNA follows: TGTGCCAGCAGCTTAGCGACAGGGTCTGTGACAGATACGCAGTATTTT. The chain has TRBV7-2 and TRBJ2-3; 7 nucleotides align to TRBD1. Trimming removed 0 bases from V and 3 bases from J; junction bases left unmatched: 6. The CDR3 is 16 amino acids. Germline V gives CDR1 SGHTA, CDR2 FQGNSA. The full variable domain, rest sourced from reference TRBV7-2 and TRBJ2-3, is GAGVSQSPSNKVTEKGKDVELRCDPISGHTALYWYRQSLGQGLEFLIYFQGNSAPDKSGLPSDRFSAERTGGSVSTLTIQRTQQEDSAVYLCASSLATGSVTDTQYFGPGTRLTVL.